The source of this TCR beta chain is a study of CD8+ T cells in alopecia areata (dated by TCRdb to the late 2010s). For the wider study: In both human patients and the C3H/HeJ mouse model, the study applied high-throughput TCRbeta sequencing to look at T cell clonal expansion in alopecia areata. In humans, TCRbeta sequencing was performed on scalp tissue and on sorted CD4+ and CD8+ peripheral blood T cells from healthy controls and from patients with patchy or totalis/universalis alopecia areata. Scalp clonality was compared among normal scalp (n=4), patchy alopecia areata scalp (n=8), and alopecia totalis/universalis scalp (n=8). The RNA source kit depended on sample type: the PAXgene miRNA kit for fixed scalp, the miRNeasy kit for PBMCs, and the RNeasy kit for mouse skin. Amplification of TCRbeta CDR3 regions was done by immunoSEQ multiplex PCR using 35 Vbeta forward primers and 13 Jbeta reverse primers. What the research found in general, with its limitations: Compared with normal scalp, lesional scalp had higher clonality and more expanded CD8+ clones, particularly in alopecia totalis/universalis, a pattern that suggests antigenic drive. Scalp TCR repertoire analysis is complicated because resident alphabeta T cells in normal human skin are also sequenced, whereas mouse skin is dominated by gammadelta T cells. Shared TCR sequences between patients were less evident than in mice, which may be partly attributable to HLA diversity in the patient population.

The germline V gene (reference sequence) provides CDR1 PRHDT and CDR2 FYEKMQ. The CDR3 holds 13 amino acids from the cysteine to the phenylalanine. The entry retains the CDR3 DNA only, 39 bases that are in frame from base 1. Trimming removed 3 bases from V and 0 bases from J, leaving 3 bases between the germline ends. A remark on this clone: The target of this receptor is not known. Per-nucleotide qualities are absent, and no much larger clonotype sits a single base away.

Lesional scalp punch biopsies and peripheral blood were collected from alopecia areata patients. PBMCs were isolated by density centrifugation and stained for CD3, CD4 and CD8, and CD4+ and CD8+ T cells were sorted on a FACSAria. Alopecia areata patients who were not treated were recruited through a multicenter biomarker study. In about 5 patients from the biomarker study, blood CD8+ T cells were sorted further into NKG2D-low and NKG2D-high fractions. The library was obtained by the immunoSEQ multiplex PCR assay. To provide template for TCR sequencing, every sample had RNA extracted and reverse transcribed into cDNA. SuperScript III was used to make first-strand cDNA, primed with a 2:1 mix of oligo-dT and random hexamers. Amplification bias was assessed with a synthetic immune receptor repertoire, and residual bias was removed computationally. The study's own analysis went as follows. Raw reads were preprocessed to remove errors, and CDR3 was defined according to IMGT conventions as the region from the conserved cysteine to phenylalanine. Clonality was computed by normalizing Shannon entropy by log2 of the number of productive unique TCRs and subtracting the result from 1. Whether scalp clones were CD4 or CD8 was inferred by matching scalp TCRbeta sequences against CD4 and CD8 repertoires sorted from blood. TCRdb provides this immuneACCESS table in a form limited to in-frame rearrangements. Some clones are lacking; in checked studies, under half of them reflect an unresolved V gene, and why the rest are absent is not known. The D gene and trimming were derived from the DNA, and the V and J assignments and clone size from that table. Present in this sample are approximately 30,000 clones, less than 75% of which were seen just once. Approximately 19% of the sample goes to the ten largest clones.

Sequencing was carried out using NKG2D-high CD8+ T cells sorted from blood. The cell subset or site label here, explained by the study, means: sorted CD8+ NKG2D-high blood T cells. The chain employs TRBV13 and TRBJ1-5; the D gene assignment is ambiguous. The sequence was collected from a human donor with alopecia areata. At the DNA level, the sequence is TGTGCCAGCAGCTTTGATAGCAATCAGCCCCAGCATTTT. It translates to CASSFDSNQPQHF.